This is a list of T cell receptor beta chains from one sample in a study of naive and memory T cell subsets. TCRdb reanalysed the UMI-ligation and nested PCR reads using MiXCR and keeps one entry per CDR3 protein. The sample lists about 150,000 distinct CDR3 sequences, around 15% occurring once. The specimen was naive CD4+ T cells from blood. The source of these receptors is a human donor in good health. Both conserved end residues are part of each CDR3. D genes are given only for firm matches. Not every row has a clone size; where given, it reads once, few, many or a size class.

clone_size	d_call	v_call	j_call	cdr3_nt	cdr3_aa
NA	NA	TRBV4-1	TRBJ2-5	TGCGCCAGCAGCCAAGGCCCGGGGCGAGTCCGAGAGACCCAGTACTTC	CASSQGPGRVRETQYF
NA	NA	TRBV5-1	TRBJ1-4	TGCGCCAGCAGTCCCATGCCCCTTGGAAATAATGAAAAACTGTTTTTT	CASSPMPLGNNEKLFF
NA	NA	TRBV20-1	TRBJ1-6	TGCAGTGCAACTAATTCCCGGGCCTCGGGACGAACCTATAATTCACCCCTCCACTTT	CSATNSRASGRTYNSPLHF
NA	NA	TRBV5-1	TRBJ2-7	TGCGCCAGCAGCTTGGTTGCGGGGACCTACGAGCAGTACTTC	CASSLVAGTYEQYF
NA	NA	TRBV12-3/TRBV12-4	TRBJ1-5	TGTGCCAGCAGCCCGCCCCCACGGGTAGATCAGCCCCAGCATTTT	CASSPPPRVDQPQHF
few	TRBD2	TRBV4-3	TRBJ2-1	TGCGCCAGCAGCCCCGGACTAGCGGGCTCCTACAATGAGCAGTTCTTC	CASSPGLAGSYNEQFF
NA	TRBD1	TRBV25-1	TRBJ2-5	TGTGCCACCAGCCCGGGGGACAGGGGACGCGAGACCCAGTACTTC	CATSPGDRGRETQYF
few	TRBD2	TRBV12-3/TRBV12-4	TRBJ2-3	TGTGCCAGCAGGGTAGCGGGATTGGTAGATACGCAGTATTTT	CASRVAGLVDTQYF
few	NA	TRBV5-1	TRBJ2-1	TGCGCCAGCAGCTTTGGGGGGGGCGGAACGGGCTCCTACAATGAGCAGTTCTTC	CASSFGGGGTGSYNEQFF
once	NA	TRBV29-1	TRBJ1-4	TGCAGCGTTGAAGCAGGGTTTAATGAAAAACTGTTTTTT	CSVEAGFNEKLFF
NA	NA	TRBV7-9	TRBJ2-5	TGTGCCAGCAGCTTAAGGGGCTGGGGCAGCGAGAACCAAGAGACCCAGTACTTC	CASSLRGWGSENQETQYF
NA	NA	TRBV10-1	TRBJ1-2	TGCGCCAGCAGCTCATCCCTCGTAGGTGGCTACACCTTC	CASSSSLVGGYTF
NA	NA	TRBV10-3	TRBJ1-1	TGTGCCATCAGTGAAAAGGGGATGAACACTGAAGCTTTCTTT	CAISEKGMNTEAFF
few	NA	TRBV7-2	TRBJ1-1	TGTGCCAGCAGTACTCAACCGATGAACACTGAAGCTTTCTTT	CASSTQPMNTEAFF
NA	NA	TRBV27	TRBJ1-2	TGTGCCAGCAGTTCAACCGGGACAACTTCGTTTAACTATGGCTACACCTTC	CASSSTGTTSFNYGYTF
NA	TRBD1	TRBV27	TRBJ1-1	TGTGCCAGCAGGGAGAGGACAGGCACTGAAGCTTTCTTT	CASRERTGTEAFF
few	TRBD2	TRBV5-1	TRBJ2-1	TGCGCCAGCACTCTTGCGGGAGGTGCGACCTACAATGAGCAGTTCTTC	CASTLAGGATYNEQFF
NA	TRBD1	TRBV30	TRBJ1-3	TGTGCCTGGACCGTGAGGACAGGGATTTTGGGAAACACCATATATTTT	CAWTVRTGILGNTIYF
NA	NA	TRBV27	TRBJ1-3	TGTGCCAGCAGTTTACAAGGGTCTGGAAACACCATATATTTT	CASSLQGSGNTIYF
NA	NA	TRBV5-1	TRBJ2-3	TGCGCCAGCAGCTTGTATAGGGGCCCCACAGATACGCAGTATTTT	CASSLYRGPTDTQYF
few	TRBD1	TRBV15	TRBJ1-4	TGTGCCACCAGCGGAGACAGGGGGCACGGTGAAAAACTGTTTTTT	CATSGDRGHGEKLFF
NA	NA	TRBV11-2	TRBJ2-1	TGTGCCAGCAGCTTATTGCTAGCCGCCGACAATGAGCAGTTCTTC	CASSLLLAADNEQFF
NA	NA	TRBV10-3	TRBJ2-7	TGTGCCATCAGTGAGTCTACCTACGAGCAGTACTTC	CAISESTYEQYF
NA	NA	TRBV7-8	TRBJ1-4	TGTGCCAGCAGCTTAGTTAATTCCAGGGCTGTTAATGAAAAACTGTTTTTT	CASSLVNSRAVNEKLFF
NA	NA	TRBV3-1	TRBJ1-3	TGTGCCAGCAGCCAAGATCGGGGAAACACCATATATTTT	CASSQDRGNTIYF
NA	NA	TRBV5-4	TRBJ1-1	TGTGCCAGCAGCTTGCCCTCGTCACAGGGATCTGAAGCTTTCTTT	CASSLPSSQGSEAFF
NA	TRBD2	TRBV10-3	TRBJ2-7	TGTGCCATCAGTGAGCCCCCCGGGACTAGCGGGAGGCCCTCCTACGAGCAGTACTTC	CAISEPPGTSGRPSYEQYF